These 28 T cell receptor beta chains were sequenced from one sample in a study of T cell repertoires in cytomegalovirus infection. Antigen specificity for these receptors is unknown. TCRdb re-analysed the reads in MiXCR, keeping a single row per CDR3 protein. The sample includes around 800,000 distinct CDR3 sequences, 30% to 35% seen only once; the top ten take roughly an eighth. This specimen consisted of cultured CD8+ T cells from PBMCs, obtained from culture after CMV antigen stimulation. The receptors here all came from a human donor in good health (CMV status not recorded). Some clones in this sample may be carry-over from other donors' samples.

The chain carries TRBV27 and TRBJ1-2; TRBD1 aligns across 7 bases. The CDR3 consists of 14 residues. The germline CDR1 and CDR2 sequences are MNHEY and SMNVEV (reference sequence). Germline trimming cut 6 bases from V and 4 bases from J; bases unmatched to any gene: 8. CDR3: CASSRSGTVYGYTF. The DNA for the CDR3 is TGTGCCAGCAGCAGATCAGGGACAGTCTATGGCTACACCTTC.

This clonotype has at least ten counts. The chain uses TRBV7-8 and TRBJ2-7; 8 bases line up with TRBD1. Unmatched junction bases numbered 13, after V lost 7 bases and J lost 5 bases. The CDR3 extends over 15 amino acids. Germline CDR1 reads SGHVS; CDR2 reads FQNEAQ. The CDR3 DNA reads TGTGCCAGCAACCCCTTTGGACAGGGAATCAACGAGCAGTACTTC. The encoded protein is CASNPFGQGINEQYF.

In DNA form, the CDR3 reads TGTGCCAGCAGTTTAGAGGTGACACTCTCATACACCGGGGAGCTGTTTTTT. It yields the protein CASSLEVTLSYTGELFF. The chain joins TRBV12-3 or TRBV12-4 to TRBJ2-2, with unresolved D. This CDR3 has 17 amino acids. V lost 1 base and J 3 bases, leaving 15 bases between the germline ends.

The CDR3 spells CASSLLVRSGELFF. CDR3 bases: TGTGCCAGCAGCCTACTAGTTAGATCCGGGGAGCTGTTTTTT. V and J are TRBV7-2 and TRBJ2-2; the D gene is possibly TRBD2 (5 bases). In germline, CDR1 is SGHTA, CDR2 FQGNSA. V shed 5 bases and J shed 6 bases, with 13 bases lying between them. The CDR3 is made up of 14 amino acids.

The chain recombines TRBV6-5 with TRBJ2-2; possibly TRBD1 or TRBD2 for D (6 bases each). Germline CDR1 MNHEY, CDR2 SVGAGI. The CDR3 extends over 18 amino acids. V was trimmed by 6 bases and J by 3 bases, leaving 23 bases between them. DNA of the CDR3: TGTGCCAGCAGACCCGCACCTACATTGGAGGGGGACACCGGGGAGCTGTTTTTT. Protein product: CASRPAPTLEGDTGELFF.

This clonotype was detected only a few times. V usage is TRBV6-2 or TRBV6-3 and J usage is TRBJ2-1; 11 bases are shared with TRBD1. V was pared by 0 bases and J by 6 bases, with 4 bases of the junction left unmatched. This CDR3 has 16 residues. Germline V gene sequence: CDR1 MNHEY, CDR2 SVGEGT. CDR3 protein: CASSYSEGTGGNEQFF. The CDR3 nucleotides read TGTGCCAGCAGTTACTCGGAGGGGACAGGGGGCAATGAGCAGTTCTTC.

The chain links TRBV25-1 to TRBJ1-1; weak D call: TRBD1 (5 bases). Germline assignment: CDR1 MGHDK and CDR2 SYGVNS. Trimming shortened V by 5 bases and J by 4 bases, and 11 bases separated the two germline ends. The CDR3 runs 13 residues. CDR3: CASSTGVFTEAFF. The CDR3 coding sequence is TGTGCCAGCAGTACGGGGGTGTTCACTGAAGCTTTCTTT.

Only one count was recorded for this clonotype. The V and J genes are TRBV20-1 and TRBJ2-6; no clear D gene. V lost 2 bases and J 12 bases, leaving 14 bases between the germline ends. The CDR3 covers 13 residues. In germline, CDR1 is DFQATT, CDR2 SNEGSKA (reference sequence). For the CDR3, the DNA is TGCAGTGCTAGAAGCCCTTTAAAGGGCGTCCTGACTTTC. It specifies CSARSPLKGVLTF.

This chain joins TRBV11-2 and TRBJ2-5; 7 bases map to TRBD2. Germline values: CDR1 SGHAT, CDR2 FQNNGV. V lost 5 bases and J lost 4; bases outside the gene matches: 7. This CDR3 contains 14 residues. The CDR3 spells CASSPRPSGETQYF. In nucleotides, the CDR3 is TGTGCCAGCAGCCCCCGTCCTAGCGGAGAGACCCAGTACTTC.

The J gene is TRBJ1-2, the V gene TRBV6-5, with D possibly matching TRBD1 (5 bases). V dropped 6 bases and J dropped 7 bases, with 24 bases sitting between them. The germline gives CDR1 MNHEY, CDR2 SVGAGI. This CDR3 region has 16 residues. CDR3 nucleotides: TGTGCCAGCAGCCTATCTCCCGGGGGGGTTCTCTTTGGCTACACCTTC. Protein: CASSLSPGGVLFGYTF.

This clonotype has a count of ten or more. The rearrangement joins TRBV7-9 to TRBJ1-2; 9 positions agree with TRBD1. Germline CDR1 is SEHNR and CDR2 is FQNEAQ (reference sequence). This CDR3 contains 14 residues. J lost 4 bases, V lost 5 bases, and 5 bases had no gene match. The CDR3 coding sequence is TGTGCCAGCAGCCCGGGACAGGGACTCTATGGCTACACCTTC. Translating it yields CASSPGQGLYGYTF. Filled out from reference TRBV7-9 and TRBJ1-2, the complete variable domain reads DTGVSQNPRHKITKRGQNVTFRCDPISEHNRLYWYRQTLGQGPEFLTYFQNEAQLEKSRLLSDRFSAERPKGSFSTLEIQRTEQGDSAMYLCASSPGQGLYGYTFGSGTRLTVV.

This clonotype appeared a few times. The chain links TRBV19 to TRBJ1-1, with a possible D match to TRBD1 (5 bases). V lost 2 bases and J lost 7, with 11 bases in between. The CDR3 consists of 13 residues. Germline lookup yields CDR1 LNHDA and CDR2 SQIVND (reference sequence). CDR3 nucleotide sequence: TGTGCCAGTAGTATACGGACGGGGGATGAAGCTTTCTTT. It is translated as CASSIRTGDEAFF.

The chain recombines TRBV5-6 with TRBJ2-2; 8 nucleotides agree with TRBD2. This CDR3 comprises 17 residues. CDR1 is SGHDT and CDR2 is YYEEEE in the germline V gene. Germline trimming cut 2 bases from V and 2 bases from J; bases unmatched to any gene: 8. CDR3 sequence: CASSFRFAGGNTGELFF. CDR3 nucleotides: TGTGCCAGCAGCTTCCGGTTTGCGGGGGGTAACACCGGGGAGCTGTTTTTT.

In this sample, this clonotype turned up a few times. The J gene is TRBJ2-1, the V gene TRBV11-2; 7 bases map to TRBD2. V lost 2 bases, J lost 8 bases, and 9 bases stayed unmatched. CDR1 is SGHAT, CDR2 FQNNGV, per germline. The CDR3 sequence is 15 residues long. CDR3 nucleotides: TGTGCCAGCAGCTTAAACGCAGCGGGGTCGCATGAGCAGTTCTTC. It encodes CASSLNAAGSHEQFF.

This clonotype was counted between two and nine times. The chain links TRBV6-8 to TRBJ1-1; a possible D gene is TRBD1 (5 bases). With 0 bases removed from V and 5 bases from J, the gap between germline ends came to 13 bases. This CDR3 has 15 residues. Germline CDR1 MNHGY, CDR2 SAAAGT. CDR3 DNA sequence: TGTGCCAGCAGTTACTCTCAGGGTATAGGGACTGAAGCTTTCTTT. Translating gives CASSYSQGIGTEAFF.

The chain is built from TRBV12-3 or TRBV12-4 and TRBJ2-7, with TRBD2 identical over 7 bases. The CDR3 totals 14 residues. V shed 5 bases and J 1 base; nucleotides not matched to a gene: 5. The CDR3 is CASSPSGGSYEQYV. The DNA of the CDR3 is TGTGCCAGCAGTCCCTCGGGGGGTTCCTACGAGCAGTACGTC.

The chain employs TRBV4-1 and TRBJ1-6, with D tentatively TRBD1 (5 bases). Trimming took off 0 bases at V and 7 bases at J, with 13 bases between the two ends. CDR1 is MGHRA, CDR2 YSYEKL, per germline. The CDR3 is 16 amino acids. The CDR3 loop reads CASSQDRGSLNSPLHF. The CDR3 nucleotides read TGCGCCAGCAGCCAAGACCGGGGGTCCCTCAATTCACCCCTCCACTTT.

The CDR3 loop reads CAISSYRDSRADTQYF. The CDR3 DNA sequence: TGTGCCATCAGTAGTTACCGGGACAGCAGGGCAGATACGCAGTATTTT. The chain is built from TRBV10-3 and TRBJ2-3, with 7 bases aligning to TRBD1. V gave up 5 bases and J gave up 4 bases; unmatched junction bases: 12. Germline V gene sequence: CDR1 ENHRY, CDR2 SYGVKD. This CDR3 has 16 residues.

The chain uses TRBV7-6 and TRBJ1-3; D gene uncertain. From germline, CDR1 is SGHVS and CDR2 FNYEAQ. This CDR3 contains 18 residues. V lost 2 bases to trimming and J lost 11 bases, with 28 bases between them. The CDR3 nucleotides are TGTGCCAGCAGCTTATTAGGCAGGAAAGCTCTGGAAACACCGGCCATATATTTT. It yields the protein CASSLLGRKALETPAIYF.

This clonotype was counted many times. This chain links TRBV7-2 with TRBJ2-7; D not certain. This CDR3 is built from 11 residues. The germline gives CDR1 SGHTA, CDR2 FQGNSA. Trimming took off 5 bases at V and 5 bases at J, with 7 bases between the two ends. In nucleotides, the CDR3 is TGTGCCAGCAGCGGTCAGAACGAGCAGTACTTC. Its translation is CASSGQNEQYF.

Concerning this clonotype: Germline is not matched at one junction end, which may reflect a read error. The chain recombines TRBV12-3 or TRBV12-4 with TRBJ2-6; the D gene is possibly TRBD1 (5 bases). CDR3 length equals 17 residues. The CDR3 loop is CANSTPSPGNGANVLTF. The CDR3 nucleotides are TGTGCCAACAGTACTCCCTCCCCAGGGAATGGGGCCAACGTCCTGACTTTC.

The rearrangement uses TRBV7-6 and TRBJ2-7, with D perhaps matching TRBD1 (5 bases). The CDR3 sequence is 14 residues long. Germline CDR1 reads SGHVS; CDR2 reads FNYEAQ. V lost 1 base, J lost 1 base, and 8 bases lay in between. In nucleotides, the CDR3 is TGTGCCAGCAGCTTAGAGACAGTTTCCTACGAGCAGTACTTC. This encodes CASSLETVSYEQYF.

The DNA for the CDR3 is TGTGCCAGCAGGACCCTAGCGGGGTTTCGCACAGATACGCAGTATTTT. It translates to CASRTLAGFRTDTQYF. The V and J genes are TRBV6-6 and TRBJ2-3; TRBD2 aligns across 9 bases. The length of the CDR3 is 16 residues. The ends lost 6 bases at V and 1 base at J; junction bases unmatched: 8. Germline V CDR1 and CDR2: MNHNY, SVGAGI (reference sequence).

V gene TRBV6-2 or TRBV6-3 combines with J gene TRBJ2-7; 7 nucleotides agree with TRBD1. Germline assignment: CDR1 MNHEY and CDR2 SVGEGT. V lost 2 bases and J lost 7; bases outside the gene matches: 2. The CDR3 spans 12 residues. The CDR3 here is CASSYGTEEQYV. CDR3 sequence (DNA): TGTGCCAGCAGTTACGGGACAGAAGAGCAGTACGTC.

The chain links TRBV2 to TRBJ2-3; D may be TRBD2 (6 bases). Trimming removed 6 bases at V and 6 bases at J, with 16 bases between. The CDR3 is 14 amino acids. Germline CDR1 reads SNHLY; CDR2 reads FYNNEI. The CDR3 sequence: CASRSSREVDTQYF. CDR3 DNA: TGTGCCAGCAGGTCGTCCAGGGAGGTGGATACGCAGTATTTT.

This rearrangement joins TRBV19 to TRBJ1-5, with D possibly TRBD1 on 5 matching bases. The CDR3 sequence is 15 residues long. The V end was cut by 1 base, the J end by 9 bases, with 16 bases between. CDR1 is LNHDA, CDR2 SQIVND, per germline (reference sequence). The CDR3 DNA is TGTGCCAGTAGTATAGGGGGCAAGGGTCAGTGGCCCCAGCATTTT. Its protein product is CASSIGGKGQWPQHF. The full variable domain, rest sourced from reference TRBV19 and TRBJ1-5, is DGGITQSPKYLFRKEGQNVTLSCEQNLNHDAMYWYRQDPGQGLRLIYYSQIVNDFQKGDIAEGYSVSREKKESFPLTVTSAQKNPTAFYLCASSIGGKGQWPQHFGDGTRLSIL.

This clonotype turned up a few times. The chain recombines TRBV7-6 with TRBJ2-2; maybe TRBD1 (5 bases). Trimming pared 3 bases from V and 2 bases from J, leaving 13 bases between. CDR1 is SGHVS and CDR2 is FNYEAQ in the germline V gene. This CDR3 region has 16 residues. CDR3 loop: CASSFDTGQNTGELFF. The CDR3 DNA is TGTGCCAGCAGCTTTGACACAGGTCAAAACACCGGGGAGCTGTTTTTT.

The chain joins TRBV5-4 to TRBJ1-2; a possible D gene is TRBD1 (6 bases). Germline values: CDR1 SGHNT, CDR2 YYREEE (reference sequence). Trimming stripped 4 bases from V and 6 bases from J, with 19 bases between. This CDR3 region has 15 residues. Written as DNA, the CDR3 is TGTGCCAGCAGCCGGACTGAGGGGGGGTGGGATGGCTACACCTTC. Translated: CASSRTEGGWDGYTF.